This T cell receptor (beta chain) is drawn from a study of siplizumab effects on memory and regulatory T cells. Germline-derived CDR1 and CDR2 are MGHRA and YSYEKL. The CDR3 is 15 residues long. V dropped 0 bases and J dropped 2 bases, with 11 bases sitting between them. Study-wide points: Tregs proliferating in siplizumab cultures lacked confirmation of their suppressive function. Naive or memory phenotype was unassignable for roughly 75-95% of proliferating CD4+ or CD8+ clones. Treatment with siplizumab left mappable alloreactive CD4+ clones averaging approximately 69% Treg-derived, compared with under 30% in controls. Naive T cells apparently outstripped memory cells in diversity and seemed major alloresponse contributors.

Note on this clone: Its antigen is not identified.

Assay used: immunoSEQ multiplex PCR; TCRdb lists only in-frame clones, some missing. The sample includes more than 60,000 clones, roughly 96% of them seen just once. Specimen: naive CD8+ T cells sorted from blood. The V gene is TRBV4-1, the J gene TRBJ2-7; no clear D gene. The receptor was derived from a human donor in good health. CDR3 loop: CASSQDSRQAYEQYF. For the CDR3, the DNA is TGCGCCAGCAGCCAAGATTCCAGGCAAGCCTACGAGCAGTACTTC.